These 24 T cell receptor beta chains were sequenced from one sample in a study of human T cells and chemical hapten exposure (dated by TCRdb to the early 2020s). Reading the label with the study, this specimen's time point is: healthy volunteer bleed at 2 weeks. Total RNA was isolated from unfractionated whole blood collected in Tempus Blood RNA tubes. Libraries were constructed by RACE. The sequencer was a NextSeq 500. TCRdb reprocessed the public reads (quality trimming at Q25 with fastp, clone calling with MiXCR) and kept in-frame beta chains. CDR3 protein duplicates are merged, each entry listing the most common genes and DNA. A total of more than 70,000 distinct CDR3 sequences appear in this sample, about 8.7% of them only once. Of the sample, 2.9% falls within the top ten clones. Specimen: whole blood. All receptors come from a female donor in good health. Some clones in this sample may be carry-over from other donors' samples.

In its sample, this clonotype was seen many times. V usage is TRBV11-2 and J usage is TRBJ1-6; possibly TRBD1 for D (6 bases). This CDR3 contains 13 residues. Deletions cut 8 bases from V and 7 bases from J, with 12 bases between. Germline CDR1 SGHAT, CDR2 FQNNGV. DNA of the CDR3: TGTGCCAGCTGGGACATCACGAATTCACCCCTCCACTTT. Translated: CASWDITNSPLHF.

The rearrangement uses TRBV7-3 and TRBJ2-2, with D possibly matching TRBD1 (6 bases). The CDR3 is made up of 15 amino acids. CDR1 is SGHTA and CDR2 is FQGTGA in the germline V gene. The germline V and J ends were trimmed by 3 bases and 4 bases, with 12 bases remaining between them. CDR3 DNA: TGTGCCAGCAGCTTGACAGACAGGTCCACCGGGGAGCTGTTTTTT. Translation gives CASSLTDRSTGELFF.

This clonotype turned up a few times. V usage is TRBV28 and J usage is TRBJ1-6; tentative D call: TRBD1 (6 bases). Trimming shortened V by 6 bases and J by 3 bases, and 9 bases separated the two germline ends. The germline CDR1 and CDR2 sequences are MDHEN and SYDVKM. This CDR3 region has 14 residues. CDR3 sequence (DNA): TGTGCCAGCAGAGAGGGGGTCTATAATTCACCCCTCCACTTT. Protein: CASREGVYNSPLHF.

The table lists this clonotype with many counts. The chain has TRBV12-5 and TRBJ2-3; D gene unclear. The germline gives CDR1 LGHNT, CDR2 FRNRAP. The V end was cut by 9 bases, the J end by 5 bases, with 9 bases between. The CDR3 length is 11 residues. The CDR3 DNA follows: TGTGCTAGCCGAACGGGAGATACGCAGTATTTT. This encodes CASRTGDTQYF. The complete variable domain, with remaining parts taken from reference TRBV12-5 and TRBJ2-3, reads DARVTQTPRHKVTEMGQEVTMRCQPILGHNTVFWYRQTMMQGLELLAYFRNRAPLDDSGMPKDRFSAEMPDATLATLKIQPSEPRDSAVYFCASRTGDTQYFGPGTRLTVL.

This clonotype was seen a few times. The V and J genes are TRBV3-1 and TRBJ2-3; TRBD1 matches 8 bases. CDR1 and CDR2 from the germline V gene are LGHDT and YNNKEL (reference sequence). This CDR3 region has 16 residues. Trimming cost V 3 bases and J 4 bases; bases outside gene matches: 9. CDR3 DNA sequence: TGTGCCAGCAGCCACCGGGGACAGGAGAGCGCAGATACGCAGTATTTT. Its translation: CASSHRGQESADTQYF.

This clonotype has a handful of counts. The CDR3 loop reads CAWSEGGGGGTGELFF. The CDR3 nucleotides read TGTGCCTGGAGCGAGGGCGGCGGGGGAGGGACCGGGGAGCTGTTTTTT. The chain carries TRBV30 and TRBJ2-2, with 7 bases that match TRBD2. This CDR3 has 16 amino acids. The germline CDR1 and CDR2 sequences are GTSNPN and SVGIG (reference sequence). Losses at the gene ends were 3 bases for V and 5 bases for J; bases not matched to a gene: 12.

The genes are TRBV29-1 and TRBJ2-3; D might be TRBD2 (5 bases). Germline CDR1 is SQVTM and CDR2 is ANQGSEA. The ends were cut back, 4 bases at V and 5 bases at J, with 13 bases in the middle. The CDR3 length is 13 residues. CDR3 amino acids: CSVGTGLLDTQYF. CDR3 bases: TGCAGCGTTGGAACGGGATTGTTAGATACGCAGTATTTT.

Ten or more counts support this clonotype. The chain combines TRBV29-1 with TRBJ2-7, with D perhaps matching TRBD1 (6 bases). CDR1 is SQVTM and CDR2 is ANQGSEA in the germline V gene. The CDR3 runs 13 residues. V gave up 4 bases and J gave up 0 bases, with 10 bases separating them. The CDR3 DNA reads TGCAGCGTTGGACAGGACGTCTCCTACGAGCAGTACTTC. Protein: CSVGQDVSYEQYF.

V and J are TRBV5-1 and TRBJ1-1; TRBD1 matches at 12 bases. Per germline, CDR1 SGHRS and CDR2 YFSETQ. The CDR3 loop spans 13 amino acids. The J segment lost 9 bases and the V segment lost 4 bases, leaving 4 bases of the junction unmatched. CDR3 protein: CASSAGQGAQAFF. In DNA, the CDR3 is TGCGCCAGCAGCGCGGGACAGGGGGCGCAAGCTTTCTTT.

This clonotype appeared a few times. The genes are TRBV6-6 and TRBJ2-1, with 12 positions matching TRBD1. Germline loops: CDR1 MNHNY, CDR2 SVGAGI (reference sequence). The CDR3 contains 15 residues. Trimming took 6 bases from V and 8 from J; bases not matched to a gene: 8. The CDR3 loop reads CASSWGQGARYEQFF. CDR3 nucleotide sequence: TGTGCCAGCAGCTGGGGACAGGGGGCGAGGTATGAGCAGTTCTTC.

The chain employs TRBV10-3 and TRBJ1-6; 7 nucleotides agree with TRBD1. Trimming cost V 4 bases and J 7 bases; bases outside gene matches: 4. The CDR3 has 14 residues. The V gene's germline CDR1 is ENHRY and CDR2 SYGVKD. The CDR3 nucleotides are TGTGCCATCAGTGTCGAGGGGGCGAATTCACCCCTCCACTTT. This translates into CAISVEGANSPLHF.

This chain joins TRBV19 and TRBJ2-3; 11 bases are a match to TRBD2. The CDR3 spans 15 residues. The V gene end was trimmed by 5 bases and the J gene end by 3 bases; junction bases not matched to a gene: 4. The germline CDR1 and CDR2 sequences are LNHDA and SQIVND (reference sequence). The CDR3 sequence is CASSLTSGITDTQYF. The CDR3 coding sequence is TGTGCCAGTAGTTTGACTAGCGGGATAACAGATACGCAGTATTTT.

This clonotype showed up many times. The genes are TRBV13 and TRBJ2-1; D may be TRBD2 (6 bases). This CDR3 is built from 15 residues. V was pared by 7 bases and J by 0 bases, with 13 bases between. CDR1 and CDR2 (germline): PRHDT, FYEKMQ (reference sequence). The CDR3 sequence: CASTFAGSSYNEQFF. CDR3 nucleotides: TGTGCCAGCACCTTCGCGGGAAGCTCCTACAATGAGCAGTTCTTC.

This clonotype was recorded at least ten times. The J gene is TRBJ1-6, the V gene TRBV2; D is ambiguous. Germline V CDR1 and CDR2: SNHLY, FYNNEI. CDR3 length equals 13 residues. The ends were cut back, 4 bases at V and 8 bases at J, with 9 bases in the middle. The CDR3 region has the DNA TGTGCCAGCAGTGTTTATATGGATTCACCCCTCCACTTT. This gives the protein CASSVYMDSPLHF.

This clonotype was detected a few times. In nucleotides, the CDR3 is TGTGCCAGCGCCGGACGGATGTATAATTCACCCCTCCACTTT. This gives the protein CASAGRMYNSPLHF. This rearrangement joins TRBV28 to TRBJ1-6; D gene uncertain. The V and J ends lost 8 bases and 4 bases respectively, with 12 bases between them. The CDR3 consists of 14 residues. CDR1 MDHEN and CDR2 SYDVKM come from the germline V gene.

In this sample, this clonotype turned up a few times. CDR3 coding DNA: TGTGCTAGTGGTTTGGTACTAATTGGAGTCGGGACAGGGAGGAACCGGAGCAATCAGCCCCAGCATTTT. This gives the protein CASGLVLIGVGTGRNRSNQPQHF. The chain is built from TRBV12-5 and TRBJ1-5; TRBD1 matches at 9 bases. Losses at the gene ends were 0 bases for V and 1 base for J; bases not matched to a gene: 22. The CDR3 length is 23 residues. Germline lookup yields CDR1 LGHNT and CDR2 FRNRAP.

This chain joins TRBV7-2 and TRBJ1-2; D remains unclear. Between the trimmed V and J ends, which lost 5 bases and 10 bases, there was a span of 14 bases. In germline, CDR1 is SGHTA, CDR2 FQGNSA. The CDR3 covers 12 residues. The CDR3 DNA follows: TGTGCCAGCAGCCTTCCCAGACGAGACTACACCTTC. Translated: CASSLPRRDYTF.

This clonotype came up many times. This chain connects TRBV9 to TRBJ2-6; either TRBD1 or TRBD2 may supply D (5 bases each). Germline V lookup: CDR1 SGDLS, CDR2 YYNGEE. Trimming took 4 bases from V and 2 from J, leaving 10 bases between them. CDR3 size: 15 residues. The CDR3 region has the DNA TGTGCCAGCAGCTCAATGGGGGCTGGGGCCAACGTCCTGACTTTC. It yields the protein CASSSMGAGANVLTF.

The chain has TRBV13 and TRBJ2-4; D is perhaps TRBD1 (6 bases). The germline gives CDR1 PRHDT, CDR2 FYEKMQ (reference sequence). This CDR3 is built from 18 residues. V was clipped by 4 bases and J by 0 bases, with 19 bases between them. CDR3 coding DNA: TGTGCCAGCAGCTGGAGTCGGGACACACCTCTAGCCAAAAACATTCAGTACTTC. This codes for CASSWSRDTPLAKNIQYF.

J is TRBJ2-4 and V is TRBV6-2 or TRBV6-3, with 7 bases fitting TRBD2. Losses at the gene ends were 8 bases for V and 0 bases for J; bases not matched to a gene: 7. Germline CDR1 reads MNHEY; CDR2 reads SVGEGT. The CDR3 is made up of 15 amino acids. The CDR3 sequence: CASGGGVEAKNIQYF. The DNA for the CDR3 is TGTGCCAGCGGGGGGGGGGTTGAAGCCAAAAACATTCAGTACTTC.

In this sample, this clonotype turned up a few times. The genes are TRBV29-1 and TRBJ1-2; TRBD1 might be the D (5 bases). Germline CDR1 and CDR2: SQVTM and ANQGSEA. This CDR3 contains 12 residues. V lost 1 base to trimming and J lost 7 bases, with 10 bases between them. CDR3 in amino acids: CSVEVRVSGYTF. The CDR3 DNA follows: TGCAGCGTTGAAGTCAGGGTGTCTGGCTACACCTTC.

There are a few counts of this clonotype. The gene calls are TRBV27 and TRBJ1-1; 9 bases line up with TRBD1. The CDR3 sequence is 15 residues long. J was trimmed by 1 base and V by 3 bases; bases with no gene match: 3. CDR1 and CDR2 (germline): MNHEY, SMNVEV (reference sequence). The CDR3 coding sequence is TGTGCCAGCAGTTTTTGGGGACAGGGGAACACTGAAGCTTTCTTT. Translated, it gives CASSFWGQGNTEAFF.

This clonotype was observed a few times. The rearrangement joins TRBV12-3 or TRBV12-4 to TRBJ1-6; D ambiguous. V was clipped by 6 bases and J by 9 bases, with 12 bases between them. The CDR3 is 13 residues long. CDR3 nucleotide sequence: TGTGCCAGCAGCACATCCCCCCCTTCACCCCTCCACTTT. This codes for CASSTSPPSPLHF.

The J gene is TRBJ2-2, the V gene TRBV24-1; D may be TRBD1 or TRBD2 (6 bases each). The CDR3 consists of 17 residues. Trimming shortened V by 3 bases and J by 1 base, and 14 bases separated the two germline ends. CDR1 KGHDR and CDR2 SFDVKD come from the germline V gene. The CDR3 is CATSDVSGGGNTGELFF. Written as DNA, the CDR3 is TGTGCCACCAGTGATGTCAGCGGAGGGGGGAACACCGGGGAGCTGTTTTTT.